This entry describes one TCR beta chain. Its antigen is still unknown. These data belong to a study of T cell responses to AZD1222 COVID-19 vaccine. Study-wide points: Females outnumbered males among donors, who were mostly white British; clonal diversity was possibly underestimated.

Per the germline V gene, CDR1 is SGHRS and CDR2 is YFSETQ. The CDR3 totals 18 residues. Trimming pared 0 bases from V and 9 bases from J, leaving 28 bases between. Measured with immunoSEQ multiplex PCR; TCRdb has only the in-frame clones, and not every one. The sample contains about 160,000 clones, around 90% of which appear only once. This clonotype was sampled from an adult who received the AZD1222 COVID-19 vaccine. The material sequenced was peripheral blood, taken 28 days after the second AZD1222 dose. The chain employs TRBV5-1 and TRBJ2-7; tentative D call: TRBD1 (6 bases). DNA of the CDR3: TGCGCCAGCAGCTTGGCCAGTGTCGCAGGGGCCCCTCACGATCGGCAGTACTTC. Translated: CASSLASVAGAPHDRQYF.